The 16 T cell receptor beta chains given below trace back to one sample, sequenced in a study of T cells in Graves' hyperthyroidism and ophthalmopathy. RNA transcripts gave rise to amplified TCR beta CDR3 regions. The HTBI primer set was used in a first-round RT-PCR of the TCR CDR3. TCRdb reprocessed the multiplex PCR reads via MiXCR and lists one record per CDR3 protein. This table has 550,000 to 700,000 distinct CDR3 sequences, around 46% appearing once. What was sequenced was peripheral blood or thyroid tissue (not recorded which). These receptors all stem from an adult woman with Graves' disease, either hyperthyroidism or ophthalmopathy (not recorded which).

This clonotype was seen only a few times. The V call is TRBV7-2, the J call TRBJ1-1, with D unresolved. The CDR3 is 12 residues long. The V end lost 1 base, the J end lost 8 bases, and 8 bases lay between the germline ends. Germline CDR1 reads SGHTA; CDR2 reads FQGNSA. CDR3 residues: CASSLVTAEAFF. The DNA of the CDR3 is TGTGCCAGCAGCTTAGTTACAGCGGAAGCTTTCTTT.

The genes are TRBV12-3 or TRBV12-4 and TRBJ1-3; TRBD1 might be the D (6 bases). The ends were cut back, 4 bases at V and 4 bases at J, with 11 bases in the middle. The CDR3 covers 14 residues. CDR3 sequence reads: CASSSGAEGNTIYF. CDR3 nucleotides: TGTGCCAGCAGTTCAGGGGCCGAAGGAAACACCATATATTTT.

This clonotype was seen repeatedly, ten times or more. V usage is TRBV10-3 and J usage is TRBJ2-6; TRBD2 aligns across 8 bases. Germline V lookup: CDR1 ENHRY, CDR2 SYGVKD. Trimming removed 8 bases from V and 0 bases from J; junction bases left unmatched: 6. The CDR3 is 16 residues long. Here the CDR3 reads CAIGTSYFSGANVLTF. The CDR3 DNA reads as TGTGCCATCGGGACTAGTTACTTCTCTGGGGCCAACGTCCTGACTTTC.

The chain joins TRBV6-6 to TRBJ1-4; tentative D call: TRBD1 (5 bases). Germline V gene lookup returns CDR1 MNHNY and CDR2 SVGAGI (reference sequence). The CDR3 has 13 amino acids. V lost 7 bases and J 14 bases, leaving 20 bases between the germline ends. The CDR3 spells CASNPQGQWLLFF. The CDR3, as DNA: TGTGCCAGCAATCCGCAGGGCCAATGGTTGCTGTTTTTT.

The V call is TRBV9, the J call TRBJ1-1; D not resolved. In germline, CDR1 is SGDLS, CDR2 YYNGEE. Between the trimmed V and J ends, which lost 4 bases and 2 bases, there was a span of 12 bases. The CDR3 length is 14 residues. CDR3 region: CASSLGFTNTEAFF. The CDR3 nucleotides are TGTGCCAGCAGCCTGGGGTTTACAAACACTGAAGCTTTCTTT.

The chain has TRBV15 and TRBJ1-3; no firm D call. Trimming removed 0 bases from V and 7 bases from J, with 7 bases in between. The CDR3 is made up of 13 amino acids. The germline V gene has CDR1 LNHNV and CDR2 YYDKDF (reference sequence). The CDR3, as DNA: TGTGCCACCAGCAGAGATCCTCCGAACACCATATATTTT. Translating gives CATSRDPPNTIYF.

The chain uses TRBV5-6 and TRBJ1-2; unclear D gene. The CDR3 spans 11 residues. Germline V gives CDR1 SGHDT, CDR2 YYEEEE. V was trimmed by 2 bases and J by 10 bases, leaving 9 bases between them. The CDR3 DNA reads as TGTGCCAGCAGCTTCCTGGGGATCTACACCTTC. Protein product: CASSFLGIYTF.

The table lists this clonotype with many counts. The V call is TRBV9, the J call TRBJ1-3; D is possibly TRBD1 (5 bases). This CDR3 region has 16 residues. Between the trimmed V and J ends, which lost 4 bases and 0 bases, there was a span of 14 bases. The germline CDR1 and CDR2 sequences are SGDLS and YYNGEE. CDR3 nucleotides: TGTGCCAGCAGCTTTCAGGGTTCCCCCTCTGGAAACACCATATATTTT. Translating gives CASSFQGSPSGNTIYF. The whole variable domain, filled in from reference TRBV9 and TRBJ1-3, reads DSGVTQTPKHLITATGQRVTLRCSPRSGDLSVYWYQQSLDQGLQFLIQYYNGEERAKGNILERFSAQQFPDLHSELNLSSLELGDSALYFCASSFQGSPSGNTIYFGEGSWLTVV.

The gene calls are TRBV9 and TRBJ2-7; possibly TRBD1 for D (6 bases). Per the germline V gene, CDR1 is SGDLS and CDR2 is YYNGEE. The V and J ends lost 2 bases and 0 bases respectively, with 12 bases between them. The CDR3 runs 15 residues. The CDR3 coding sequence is TGTGCCAGCAGCGTCGGACAGTCGCCCTCCTACGAGCAGTACTTC. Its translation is CASSVGQSPSYEQYF.

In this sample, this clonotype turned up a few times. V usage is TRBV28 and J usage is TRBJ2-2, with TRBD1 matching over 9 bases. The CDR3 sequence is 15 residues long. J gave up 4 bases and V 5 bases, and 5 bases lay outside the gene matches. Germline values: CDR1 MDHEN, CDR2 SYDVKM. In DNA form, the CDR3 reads TGTGCCAGCAGTGACCACAGGGGGCCCACCGGGGAGCTGTTTTTT. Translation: CASSDHRGPTGELFF.

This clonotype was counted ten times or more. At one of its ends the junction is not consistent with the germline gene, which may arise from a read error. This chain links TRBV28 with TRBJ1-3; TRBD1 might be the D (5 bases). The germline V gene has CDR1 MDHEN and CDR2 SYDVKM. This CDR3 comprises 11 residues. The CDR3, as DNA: TGTGCCACCCCCGGGGCCAAGGGACGAGATTTT. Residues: CATPGAKGRDF.

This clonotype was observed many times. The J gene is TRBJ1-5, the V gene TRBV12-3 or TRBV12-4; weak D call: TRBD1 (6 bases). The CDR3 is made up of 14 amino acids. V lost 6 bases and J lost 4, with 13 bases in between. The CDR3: CASSRQVGNQPQHF. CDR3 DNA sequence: TGTGCCAGCAGCCGACAGGTCGGAAATCAGCCCCAGCATTTT.

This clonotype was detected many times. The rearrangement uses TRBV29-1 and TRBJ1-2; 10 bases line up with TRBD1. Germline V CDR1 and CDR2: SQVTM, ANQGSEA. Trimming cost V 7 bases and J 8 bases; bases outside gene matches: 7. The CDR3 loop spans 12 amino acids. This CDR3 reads CSAGTGVLGYTF. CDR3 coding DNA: TGCAGCGCAGGGACAGGGGTTTTGGGCTACACCTTC.

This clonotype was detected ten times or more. This CDR3 is CASTWAGRETQYF. CDR3 DNA sequence: TGTGCCAGCACCTGGGCGGGAAGGGAGACCCAGTACTTC. This chain connects TRBV3-1 to TRBJ2-5; possible D gene TRBD2, 6 bases. The CDR3 runs to 13 residues. V lost 7 bases to trimming and J lost 5 bases, with 14 bases between them. In germline, CDR1 is LGHDT, CDR2 YNNKEL (reference sequence).

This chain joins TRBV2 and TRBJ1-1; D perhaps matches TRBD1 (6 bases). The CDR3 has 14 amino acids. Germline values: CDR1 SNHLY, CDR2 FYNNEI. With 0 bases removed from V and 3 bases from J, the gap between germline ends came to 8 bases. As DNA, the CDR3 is TGTGCCAGCAGTGAAGCGAGGGGGGACACTGAAGCTTTCTTT. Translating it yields CASSEARGDTEAFF.

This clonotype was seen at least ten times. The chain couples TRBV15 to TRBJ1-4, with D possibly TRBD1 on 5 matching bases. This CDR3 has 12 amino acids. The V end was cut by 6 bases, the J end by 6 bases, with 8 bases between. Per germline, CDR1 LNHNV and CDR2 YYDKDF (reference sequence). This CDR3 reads CATSLGHEKLFF. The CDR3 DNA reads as TGTGCCACCAGTTTGGGGCATGAAAAACTGTTTTTT.